Listed below are T cell receptor beta chains from one sample, sequenced in a study of identical twins. TCRdb reprocessed the 5' RACE reads via MiXCR and lists one record per CDR3 protein. The top ten hold about 4.3% of the sample, which has 600,000 to 700,000 distinct CDR3 sequences, around 21% seen once. This sample also belongs to another study, concerning T cells expressing NK-cell markers.

The material sequenced was PBMCs. The receptor set was obtained from a woman in her late teens or twenties in good health. Both conserved end residues are part of each CDR3. The D gene is left open where the match is weak. Not every row has a clone size; where given, it reads once, few, many or a size class.

D gene	clone size	V gene	J gene	CDR3 protein	CDR3 DNA
TRBD2	NA	TRBV29-1	TRBJ2-1	CSTRPGTSGGREQFF	TGCAGCACGAGACCCGGGACTAGCGGGGGTAGGGAGCAGTTCTTC
NA	NA	TRBV21-1	TRBJ2-7	CASSKDAGTYEQYF	TGTGCCAGCAGCAAAGATGCGGGTACCTACGAGCAGTACTTC
NA	NA	TRBV18	TRBJ1-1	CASSTGWGSTEAFF	TGTGCCAGCTCAACCGGGTGGGGTTCCACTGAAGCTTTCTTT
TRBD1	few	TRBV20-1	TRBJ2-5	CSAEGDRGQETQYF	TGCAGTGCAGAAGGGGACAGGGGGCAAGAGACCCAGTACTTC
TRBD2	few	TRBV11-1	TRBJ2-2	CASSPNWSSGGNTGELFF	TGTGCCAGCAGCCCCAACTGGTCTAGCGGGGGAAACACCGGGGAGCTGTTTTTT
TRBD2	NA	TRBV29-1	TRBJ2-7	CSVSAGTSGGEEQYF	TGCAGCGTTTCGGCCGGGACTAGCGGCGGTGAGGAGCAGTACTTC
NA	once	TRBV20-1	TRBJ2-5	CSARVGDETQYF	TGCAGTGCTAGAGTAGGGGACGAGACCCAGTACTTC
NA	once	TRBV29-1	TRBJ2-7	CSVDGGPYEQYF	TGCAGCGTTGACGGGGGGCCCTACGAGCAGTACTTC
TRBD1	few	TRBV7-2	TRBJ2-7	CASSKQGKGPYEQYF	TGTGCCAGCAGCAAACAGGGGAAGGGACCCTACGAGCAGTACTTC
TRBD2	once	TRBV7-9	TRBJ2-1	CASSLGGGNNNEQFF	TGTGCCAGCAGCTTAGGCGGGGGGAATAACAATGAGCAGTTCTTC
NA	NA	TRBV9	TRBJ2-3	CASSVAATPDTQYF	TGTGCCAGCAGCGTAGCCGCTACCCCAGATACGCAGTATTTT
TRBD1	few	TRBV20-1	TRBJ2-5	CSAQDRGTQYF	TGCAGTGCGCAGGACAGGGGGACCCAGTACTTC
NA	NA	TRBV27	TRBJ1-1	CASSLSAGYTEAFF	TGTGCCAGCAGTTTATCAGCCGGGTACACTGAAGCTTTCTTT
TRBD2	NA	TRBV5-6	TRBJ2-3	CASSLTSGGSDTQYF	TGTGCCAGCAGCTTGACTAGCGGGGGATCAGATACGCAGTATTTT
NA	few	TRBV10-3	TRBJ2-3	CAISRGSGDTQYF	TGTGCCATCAGTCGGGGGAGCGGAGATACGCAGTATTTT
NA	NA	TRBV20-1	TRBJ2-7	CSATPGILSSYEQYF	TGCAGTGCTACTCCCGGGATCCTTAGCTCCTACGAGCAGTACTTC
TRBD2	NA	TRBV7-9	TRBJ2-1	CASSLATSGPRGEQFF	TGTGCCAGCAGCTTAGCAACTAGCGGCCCACGCGGTGAGCAGTTCTTC
NA	NA	TRBV12-3/TRBV12-4	TRBJ2-2	CASTYEDSFQLNTGELFF	TGTGCCAGCACCTACGAGGACAGCTTTCAACTTAACACCGGGGAGCTGTTTTTT
NA	NA	TRBV10-3	TRBJ1-6	CAISQVNSPLHF	TGTGCCATCAGTCAAGTAAATTCACCCCTCCACTTT
TRBD2	NA	TRBV7-2	TRBJ2-1	CASRSTSGGNEQFF	TGTGCCAGCAGATCGACTAGCGGGGGCAATGAGCAGTTCTTC
NA	NA	TRBV29-1	TRBJ2-4	CSVELLAGAKNIQYF	TGCAGCGTTGAGCTCTTAGCAGGGGCCAAAAACATTCAGTACTTC
NA	NA	TRBV7-6	TRBJ2-2	CASSPIGGGDGTGELFF	TGTGCCAGCAGCCCTATTGGGGGGGGCGATGGCACCGGGGAGCTGTTTTTT
NA	many	TRBV20-1	TRBJ2-7	CSATPGTYAYEQYF	TGCAGTGCTACACCCGGGACTTATGCCTACGAGCAGTACTTC
NA	once	TRBV9	TRBJ2-1	CASSVLGTVSYNEQFF	TGTGCCAGCAGCGTGTTAGGGACTGTATCCTACAATGAGCAGTTCTTC
NA	NA	TRBV6-1	TRBJ2-5	CASSRAGQARETQYF	TGTGCCAGCAGTAGAGCGGGACAGGCTCGGGAGACCCAGTACTTC
TRBD2	NA	TRBV20-1	TRBJ2-1	CSAYPAWGRESEQFF	TGCAGTGCTTATCCCGCCTGGGGGAGGGAAAGTGAGCAGTTCTTC
TRBD2	NA	TRBV20-1	TRBJ2-3	CSARPPGPYGGADTQYF	TGCAGTGCTAGACCACCAGGCCCTTACGGGGGGGCAGATACGCAGTATTTT
TRBD1	NA	TRBV4-1	TRBJ1-5	CASSQDQDRYNQPQHF	TGCGCCAGCAGCCAAGATCAGGACAGGTACAATCAGCCCCAGCATTTT